This T cell receptor beta chain stems from a study of T cells in Graves' hyperthyroidism and ophthalmopathy. Study outcomes and limitations: A model of 13 V-J pairs discriminated ophthalmopathy from stable hyperthyroidism. Blood also carried most thyroid clonotypes expanded above 0.001.

Hyperthyroidism in the patients, aged 18 to 65, was newly diagnosed and under 2 months in duration. Lactation, pregnancy, other autoimmune disease or uncontrolled infection excluded patients. In the case of this clonotype: Its target is unknown.

The CDR3 runs to 13 residues. The V and J ends lost 2 bases and 7 bases respectively, with 9 bases between them. Looked up from germline, CDR1 is MNHEY and CDR2 is SMNVEV (reference sequence). RNA transcripts gave rise to amplified TCR beta CDR3 regions. Initially, a first-round RT-PCR of the TCR CDR3 employed the HTBI primer set. TCRdb processed the multiplex PCR reads anew with MiXCR; each CDR3 protein has one entry. The data show 600,000 to 650,000 distinct CDR3 sequences, about 17% seen once. Sample: blood. The chain carries TRBV27 and TRBJ2-4; D possibly corresponds to TRBD1 (6 bases). The clonotype comes from a young woman with Graves' hyperthyroidism. Here the CDR3 reads CASSLVDRNIQYF. DNA of the CDR3: TGTGCCAGCAGTTTAGTCGACAGGAACATTCAGTACTTC.